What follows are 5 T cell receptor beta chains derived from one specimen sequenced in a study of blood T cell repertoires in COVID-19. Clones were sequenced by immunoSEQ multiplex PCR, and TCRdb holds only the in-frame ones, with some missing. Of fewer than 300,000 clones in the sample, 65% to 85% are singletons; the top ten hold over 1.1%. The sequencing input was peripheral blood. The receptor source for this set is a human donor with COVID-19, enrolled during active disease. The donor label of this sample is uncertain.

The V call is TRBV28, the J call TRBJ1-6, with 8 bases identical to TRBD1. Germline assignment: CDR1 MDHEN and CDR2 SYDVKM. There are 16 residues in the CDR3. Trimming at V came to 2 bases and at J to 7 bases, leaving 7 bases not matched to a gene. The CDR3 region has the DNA TGTGCCAGCAGTTTAAATCTTGGGACAGGCAATTCACCCCTCCACTTT. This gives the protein CASSLNLGTGNSPLHF. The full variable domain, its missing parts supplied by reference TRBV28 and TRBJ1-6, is DVKVTQSSRYLVKRTGEKVFLECVQDMDHENMFWYRQDPGLGLRLIYFSYDVKMKEKGDIPEGYSVSREKKERFSLILESASTNQTSMYLCASSLNLGTGNSPLHFGNGTRLTVT.

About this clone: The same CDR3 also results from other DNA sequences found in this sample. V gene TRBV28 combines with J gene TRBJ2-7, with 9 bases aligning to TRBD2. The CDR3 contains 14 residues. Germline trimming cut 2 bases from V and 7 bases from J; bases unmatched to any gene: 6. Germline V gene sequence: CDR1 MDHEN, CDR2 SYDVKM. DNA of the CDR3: TGTGCCAGCAGTTTAAGGCTAGCGGGATATGAGCAGTACTTC. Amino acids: CASSLRLAGYEQYF.

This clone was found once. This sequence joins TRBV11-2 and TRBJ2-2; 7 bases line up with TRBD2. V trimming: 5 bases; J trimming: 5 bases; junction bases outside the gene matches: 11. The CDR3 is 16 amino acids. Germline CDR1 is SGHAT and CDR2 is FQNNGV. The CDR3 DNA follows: TGTGCCAGCAGCCCCCGTGGCGAAGCGGGGACCGGGGAGCTGTTTTTT. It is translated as CASSPRGEAGTGELFF.

CDR3 residues: CASSPSGGLSYEQYF. The CDR3 bases are TGTGCCAGCTCACCCAGTGGAGGCCTTTCCTACGAGCAGTACTTC. V usage is TRBV18 and J usage is TRBJ2-7, with D possibly being TRBD2 (5 bases). Germline CDR1 is KGHSH and CDR2 is LQKENI. The V gene lost 3 bases and the J gene lost 1 base, with 13 bases spanning the gap. CDR3 length equals 15 residues.

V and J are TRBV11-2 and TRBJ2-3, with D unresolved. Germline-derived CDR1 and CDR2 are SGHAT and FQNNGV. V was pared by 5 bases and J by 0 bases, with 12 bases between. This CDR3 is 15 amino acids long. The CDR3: CASSPSSRSTDTQYF. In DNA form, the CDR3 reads TGTGCCAGCAGCCCCTCTTCGCGGAGCACAGATACGCAGTATTTT.